This passage covers 17 T cell receptor delta chains from one sample sequenced in a study of γδ T cells in repeated Plasmodium falciparum infection. TCRdb re-called the multiplex PCR reads through CATT. The top ten hold about 15% of the sample, which has over 55,000 delta-chain clones, approximately 1.5% seen once. Vgamma9/Vdelta2+ and Vdelta2-negative gammadelta T cells were flow-sorted from PBMC for bulk sequencing. Sequenced sample: gamma-delta T cells from blood. These receptors came from a pool of human donors (malaria-infected and uninfected, not separated).

Details on this clone: The TCRdb record carries a much larger clone's protein, which differs from this DNA's translation at residue 9; a read error is the likely cause, and the protein listed here is the DNA translation. The V call is TRDV1, the J call TRDJ1; maybe TRDD3 (5 bases). From germline, CDR1 is TSWWSYY and CDR2 QGS. V was trimmed by 7 bases and J by 0 bases, leaving 33 bases between them. CDR3 length equals 21 residues. The CDR3 here is CALVVTITRGLQHTYTDKLIF. In nucleotides, the CDR3 is TGTGCTCTTGTGGTTACCATTACTAGGGGACTCCAGCACACGTACACCGATAAACTCATCTTT.

Concerning this clone itself: The TCRdb record carries a much larger clone's protein, which differs from this DNA's translation at residue 17; a read error is the likely cause, and the protein listed here is the DNA translation. The chain employs TRDV1 and TRDJ1; a possible D gene is TRDD3 (5 bases). CDR1 is TSWWSYY, CDR2 QGS, per germline. The CDR3 extends over 21 amino acids. The CDR3 loop is CALGELAVAGSSRWYTGKLIF. The CDR3 DNA sequence: TGTGCTCTTGGGGAACTAGCGGTGGCGGGATCCTCAAGATGGTACACCGGTAAACTCATCTTT.

To note about this clone: Since a far larger clone is one base different, this is likely a read error. The identical CDR3 is also encoded by other nucleotide sequences in the sample. The rearrangement uses TRDV1 and TRDJ1; the match to TRDD3 covers 10 bases. The J gene was missing in TCRdb and was found by matching the end of the DNA to germline. The CDR3 spans 20 residues. Germline V gene sequence: CDR1 TSWWSYY, CDR2 QGS. The CDR3 spells CALGELVFWNYWGIPDKLIF. The CDR3, as DNA: TGTGCTCTCGGGGAACTAGTCTTCTGGAACTACTGGGGGATCCCCGATAAACTCATCTTT.

This clone turned up a few times. This sequence is one base from a far larger clone and is likely a read error. The sample contains more than one DNA sequence encoding this CDR3. V gene TRDV1 combines with J gene TRDJ1; 8 bases match TRDD2. This CDR3 is 22 amino acids long. Germline lookup yields CDR1 TSWWSYY and CDR2 QGS. CDR3 residues: CALGETQITSYAGDTLTAKLIF. The DNA of the CDR3 is TGTGCTCTTGGGGAGACCCAAATTACTTCCTACGCGGGGGACACCCTCACCGCTAAACTCATCTTT.

V gene assignment gives TRDV1, but the J gene was left uncalled; the table's D gene call, TRDD3, was not cross checked with the DNA. Per the germline V gene, CDR1 is TSWWSYY and CDR2 is QGS. CDR3 size: 18 residues. The CDR3 sequence is CALGEHFGGHRHTDKLIF. The DNA of the CDR3 is TGTGCTCTTGGGGAACATTTTGGGGGACACAGACACACCGATAAACTCATATTT.

In regard to this clone: A far larger clone is just one base off, so this is likely a read error. Other DNA sequences within the sample encode an identical CDR3. V is TRDV1 and J is TRDJ1; 12 bases map to TRDD3. TCRdb records no J gene; here it was assigned by comparing the DNA to germline. CDR1 TSWWSYY and CDR2 QGS come from the germline V gene. The CDR3 runs 21 residues. CDR3 sequence reads: CALGEFTAVLGDTVVMDKLIF. Here the CDR3 DNA reads TGCGCTCTTGGGGAATTCACGGCGGTACTGGGGGATACTGTCGTCATGGATAAACTCATCTTT.

In its sample, this clone was seen many times. This DNA translates differently at residue 6 from the TCRdb protein, which is that of a much larger clone; a read error is likely, and the protein shown is the DNA's own translation. J is TRDJ1 and V is TRDV1; no firm D call. The J gene, not given by TCRdb, was assigned here from a germline match of the nucleotide sequence. The CDR3 has 19 residues. The V gene's germline CDR1 is TSWWSYY and CDR2 QGS. V was clipped by 4 bases and J by 0 bases, with 24 bases between them. The CDR3 sequence: CALGGGLKKSLRYTDKLIF. CDR3 DNA sequence: TGTGCTCTTGGGGGAGGACTTAAAAAGTCCCTCCGGTACACCGATAAACTCATCTTT.

Details on this clone: TCRdb attributes to this sequence the protein of a much larger clone, which differs from the DNA translation at residue 17; a read error is likely, and the protein displayed is translated from the DNA. The genes are TRDV1 and TRDJ1; TRDD3 matches at 12 bases. V lost 5 bases to trimming and J lost 2 bases; unmatched junction nucleotides: 27. This CDR3 comprises 23 residues. Germline CDR1 TSWWSYY, CDR2 QGS. The DNA of the CDR3 is TGTGCTCTTGGGAGAAGGGTAGTTACCCGAAAACTGGGGGATACTCCCAGGACCGATAAACTCATCTTT. Amino acids: CALGRRVVTRKLGDTPRTDKLIF.

In this sample, this clone turned up many times. A far larger clone is one base from this, pointing to a likely read error. Other nucleotide sequences in the sample specify the same CDR3. The chain combines TRDV2 with TRDJ1; D is possibly TRDD3 (6 bases). V lost 0 bases and J 0 bases, leaving 16 bases between the germline ends. The CDR3 is 17 amino acids. Germline V gene sequence: CDR1 GEAIGNYY, CDR2 EKD. CDR3 nucleotides: TGTGCCTGTGACACCTTACTGGGAGACCCATACACCGATAAACTCATCTTT. Its protein is CACDTLLGDPYTDKLIF.

The chain is built from TRDV1 and TRDJ1; D remains unclear. The J gene was missing in TCRdb and was found by matching the end of the DNA to germline. The CDR3 is made up of 15 amino acids. Germline V lookup: CDR1 TSWWSYY, CDR2 QGS. Trimming cost V 1 base and J 1 base, with 10 bases left between them. The CDR3 DNA reads as TGTGCTCTTGGGGAACGGGCCCCATTCACCGATAAACTCATCTTT. As protein: CALGERAPFTDKLIF.

With respect to this clone: This DNA translates differently at residue 5 from the TCRdb protein, which is that of a much larger clone; a read error is likely, and the protein shown is the DNA's own translation. The V and J genes are TRDV2 and TRDJ2; a possible D gene is TRDD3 (6 bases). The CDR3 contains 17 residues. The V end was cut by 3 bases, the J end by 3 bases, with 19 bases between. The germline CDR1 and CDR2 sequences are GEAIGNYY and EKD. CDR3 loop: CACDSVLGTNLTAQLFF. The CDR3 region has the DNA TGTGCCTGTGACTCCGTACTGGGAACGAACCTGACAGCACAACTCTTCTTT.

This clone was seen at least ten times. A far larger clone is one base from this, pointing to a likely read error. The same CDR3 is also encoded by other DNA sequences in this sample. This sequence joins TRDV1 and TRDJ1; D is perhaps TRDD3 (6 bases). With 2 bases removed from V and 3 bases from J, the gap between germline ends came to 22 bases. CDR1 and CDR2 from the germline V gene are TSWWSYY and QGS. The length of the CDR3 is 18 residues. The CDR3 is CALGETSPSLGPPDKLIF. CDR3 in DNA: TGTGCTCTTGGGGAAACGAGCCCCTCGCTGGGGCCCCCCGATAAACTCATCTTT.

This clone was recorded at least ten times. This probably arose from a read error, given a far larger clone one base away. In the same sample, other DNA sequences code for this CDR3. This chain links TRDV2 with TRDJ1; TRDD3 aligns across 7 bases. The CDR3 is 16 residues long. Germline CDR1 and CDR2: GEAIGNYY and EKD. The CDR3, as DNA: TGTGCCTGCGACACGGGGTACTGGGGCCACACCGATAAACTCATCTTT. Its translation is CACDTGYWGHTDKLIF.

This clone has a handful of counts. This likely traces to a read error, being one base from a far larger clone. The same CDR3 also results from other DNA sequences found in this sample. No J gene was called, and the V gene is TRDV1; whether TRDD3, the table's D call, matches the DNA was not checked. This CDR3 has 25 residues. In germline, CDR1 is TSWWSYY, CDR2 QGS. The CDR3 sequence: CALGELGPWGYPLTTGGYETDKLIF. For the CDR3, the DNA is TGTGCTCTTGGGGAACTGGGCCCCTGGGGGTACCCGCTTACTACTGGGGGATACGAGACCGATAAGCTCATCTTT.

As concerns this clone: The protein TCRdb gives is from a much larger clone and does not agree with this DNA's translation at residue 19, likely a read error; the protein shown here comes from the DNA. The chain recombines TRDV2 with TRDJ1; TRDD3 matches 10 bases. The germline V gene encodes CDR1 GEAIGNYY and CDR2 EKD. V trimming: 1 base; J trimming: 3 bases; junction bases outside the gene matches: 31. The CDR3 length is 24 residues. CDR3 sequence (DNA): TGTGCCTGTGACACAACCGGGCTAGGACTGGGGGATCCGAGGCCGGGGACAGGCCCCGATAAACTCATCTTT. It is translated as CACDTTGLGLGDPRPGTGPDKLIF.

The sample holds a few counts of this clone. The protein in TCRdb stems from a much larger clone and differs at residue 5 from this DNA's translation, likely a read error; here the protein is translated from the DNA. J is TRDJ1 and V is TRDV1, with D possibly matching TRDD2 (5 bases). Because TCRdb records no J gene, it was assigned here through a match of the DNA to germline. Trimming took off 4 bases at V and 0 bases at J, with 27 bases between the two ends. Per germline, CDR1 TSWWSYY and CDR2 QGS. This CDR3 has 20 amino acids. The CDR3 loop is CALGGPPAPTVGRNTDKLIF. The CDR3 region has the DNA TGTGCTCTTGGGGGACCCCCAGCCCCTACGGTTGGTCGTAACACCGATAAACTCATCTTT.

This clone was seen more than once but under ten times. A read error likely explains why the TCRdb protein, taken from a much larger clone, differs from this DNA's translation at residue 5; the protein shown is translated from the DNA. The V gene is TRDV3, the J gene TRDJ1, with TRDD3 matching 13 bases. The germline gives CDR1 TVYSNPD, CDR2 GDNSRS (reference sequence). This CDR3 contains 19 residues. Trimming cost V 3 bases and J 5 bases; bases outside gene matches: 21. CDR3 residues: CAFVSTAYWGIRLGDKLIF. The CDR3, as DNA: TGTGCCTTCGTTTCTACCGCGTACTGGGGGATACGCTTAGGGGATAAACTCATCTTT.